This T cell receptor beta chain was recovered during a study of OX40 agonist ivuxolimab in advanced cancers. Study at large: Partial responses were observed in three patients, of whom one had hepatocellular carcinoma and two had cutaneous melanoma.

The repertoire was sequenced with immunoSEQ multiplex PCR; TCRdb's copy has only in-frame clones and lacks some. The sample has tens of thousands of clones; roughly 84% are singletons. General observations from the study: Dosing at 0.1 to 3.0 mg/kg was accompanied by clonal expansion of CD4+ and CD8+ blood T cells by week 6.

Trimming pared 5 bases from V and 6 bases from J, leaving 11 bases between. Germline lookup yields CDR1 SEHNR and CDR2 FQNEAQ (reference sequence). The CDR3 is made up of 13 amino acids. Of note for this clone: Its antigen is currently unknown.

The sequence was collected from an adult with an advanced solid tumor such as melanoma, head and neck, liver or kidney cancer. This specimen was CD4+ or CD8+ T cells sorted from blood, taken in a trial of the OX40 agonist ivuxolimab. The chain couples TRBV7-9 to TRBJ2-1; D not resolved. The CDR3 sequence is CASSAQSLNEQFF. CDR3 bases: TGTGCCAGCAGCGCCCAGTCCCTCAATGAGCAGTTCTTC.